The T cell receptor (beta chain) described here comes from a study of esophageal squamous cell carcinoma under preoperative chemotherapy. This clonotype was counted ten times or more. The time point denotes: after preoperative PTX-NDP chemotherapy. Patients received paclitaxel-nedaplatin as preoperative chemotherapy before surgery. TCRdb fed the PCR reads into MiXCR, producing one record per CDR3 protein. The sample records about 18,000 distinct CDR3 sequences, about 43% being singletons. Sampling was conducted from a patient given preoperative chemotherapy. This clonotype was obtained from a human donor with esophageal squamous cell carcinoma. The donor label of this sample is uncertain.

CDR3 sequence (DNA): TGTGCCAGCAGCTTAGCTGTTACGAACACCGGGGAGCTGTTTTTT. Protein sequence: CASSLAVTNTGELFF. J is TRBJ2-2 and V is TRBV7-3, with D uncertain. The CDR3 covers 15 residues. Germline assignment: CDR1 SGHTA and CDR2 FQGTGA. Trimming removed 2 bases from V and 0 bases from J, with 7 bases in between.